This T cell receptor beta chain originates from a study of blood T cell repertoires in COVID-19. Overall study: The origin of the acute and convalescent COVID-19 samples was the United States, Italy and Spain.

Methods used by the authors: Amplified reference gene primers provided the basis for estimating nucleated cell counts. Here immunoSEQ multiplex PCR was the method, and the copy in TCRdb shows in-frame clones only, minus some. That table gives V, J and clone size, and the DNA gave D and trimming. The repertoire includes 220,000 or so clones, approximately 81% of them detected once, and approximately 20% sits in the top ten. V lost 7 bases to trimming and J lost 1 base; unmatched junction nucleotides: 7. Germline assignment: CDR1 LNHDA and CDR2 SQIVND (reference sequence). The CDR3 is 15 amino acids. The V and J genes are TRBV19 and TRBJ2-1; 7 nucleotides line up with TRBD1. Input material: peripheral blood. The TCR originated in a man aged 25-45 years with active or convalescent COVID-19. CDR3 nucleotides: TGTGCCAGTAAAACGGGACAGTCTTCCTACAATGAGCAGTTCTTC. As protein: CASKTGQSSYNEQFF.